Reported below is one T cell receptor beta chain. Trimming cost V 3 bases and J 3 bases, with 16 bases left between them. CDR1 and CDR2 (germline): KGHSH, LQKENI. This CDR3 contains 16 residues. This entry belongs to a study of cytomegalovirus exposure and HLA in healthy donors. PCR amplification relied on 60 Vbeta primers (plus 13 Jbeta primers). Sequencing used immunoSEQ multiplex PCR; TCRdb keeps in-frame clones, though not all of them. The repertoire consists of 200,000 to 250,000 clones, with about 80% occurring once and the leading ten covering approximately 0.6%. The sample was PBMCs. The rearrangement joins TRBV18 to TRBJ2-3; perhaps TRBD2 as D (5 bases). This receptor was identified in a man younger than 30 in good health and CMV-seronegative. The CDR3 here is CASSPAETGITDTQYF. CDR3 DNA: TGTGCCAGCTCACCCGCGGAGACGGGAATAACAGATACGCAGTATTTT. Together with reference TRBV18 and TRBJ2-3, the CDR3 gives the full variable domain: NAGVMQNPRHLVRRRGQEARLRCSPMKGHSHVYWYRQLPEEGLKFMVYLQKENIIDESGMPKERFSAEFPKEGPSILRIQQVVRGDSAAYFCASSPAETGITDTQYFGPGTRLTVL.